This T cell receptor (beta chain) was captured by sequencing in a study of CD4 and CD8 cells across lung adenocarcinoma regions. Germline assignment: CDR1 MNHEY and CDR2 SMNVEV (reference sequence). CDR3 length: 14 residues. One entry per CDR3 protein results from TCRdb running MiXCR on the PCR reads. The sample has about 19,000 distinct CDR3 sequences; 46% are singletons. Localized lung adenocarcinoma, a non-small cell lung cancer, affected the donors. The chain recombines TRBV27 with TRBJ2-5; possibly TRBD1 or TRBD2 for D (5 bases each). Sequencing was done on a sample of CD4+ T cells from the margin of a lung tumor. The origin of this receptor is a male donor with lung adenocarcinoma. The CD4 and CD8 labels of this study may be unreliable. Here the CDR3 DNA reads TGTGCGGGCAGTGGGACCGGGACCACAGATACCCAGTACTTC. Protein: CAGSGTGTTDTQYF.